The rows below give T cell receptor beta chains drawn from one sample of a study of shared clonotypes between healthy human individuals. Profiled with immunoSEQ multiplex PCR; TCRdb holds only in-frame clones, not every one. Counted here are approximately 1.9 million clones, over 85% occurring once; the ten biggest clones make up under 2%. Sequencing was carried out using naive CD8+ T cells from PBMCs. The receptor set was obtained from a man aged 18 to 29 in good health. Some clones in this sample may be carry-over from other donors' samples. CDR3s include the opening cysteine and the closing phenylalanine or tryptophan. Fields, in order: V gene, D gene, J gene, CDR3 protein. The D gene is left open where the match is weak.

TRBV4-3	-	TRBJ2-7	CASSQTLDSSYEQYF
TRBV27	-	TRBJ2-7	CASSFADYYEQYF
TRBV19	-	TRBJ2-1	CASSIQGFSYNEQFF
TRBV5-1	TRBD1	TRBJ2-7	CASSPTGAFSYEQYF
TRBV4-1	-	TRBJ1-3	CASSQDRGRGNTIYF
TRBV4-1	-	TRBJ2-7	CASSQLTGSSYEQYF
TRBV6-5	TRBD1	TRBJ1-2	CASSYRGPPYGYTF
TRBV4-3	TRBD2	TRBJ2-3	CASSRGLAGEDTQYF
TRBV29-1	TRBD1	TRBJ2-1	CSVWDRDRGYNEQFF
TRBV7-9	TRBD2	TRBJ2-1	CASSPTSGRATGEQFF
TRBV7-6	-	TRBJ2-7	CASSVPGDYEQYF
TRBV27	-	TRBJ2-7	CASSQGSSYEQYF
TRBV7-9	-	TRBJ2-5	CASSLREPAETQYF
TRBV10-3	-	TRBJ1-4	CAISGDTRNEKLFF
TRBV4-1	-	TRBJ2-5	CASSQDWREETQYF
TRBV6-5	-	TRBJ1-2	CASSPGGSPYGYTF
TRBV28	TRBD2	TRBJ2-1	CASSSVPFGLAGNEQFF
TRBV11-2	-	TRBJ1-1	CASSRRGTEAFF
TRBV2	TRBD1	TRBJ1-2	CASSEALDRNNYGYTF
TRBV7-3	-	TRBJ2-3	CASSLIGGTDTQYF
TRBV10-1	-	TRBJ2-1	CASSPTRRGNEQFF
TRBV11-2	-	TRBJ2-5	CASSGGWETQYF
TRBV6-9	-	TRBJ1-5	CASSYLTTGSYSNQPQHF
TRBV27	-	TRBJ2-1	CASSYLGGNEQFF
TRBV4-1	-	TRBJ1-5	CASSQGVSPSPQHF
TRBV9	TRBD2	TRBJ2-2	CASSPRPGTSGRAGTGELFF
TRBV7-8	TRBD2	TRBJ2-5	CASSLGTSGNQPQETQYF
TRBV4-3	-	TRBJ1-4	CASSQSGIPREKLFF
TRBV15	-	TRBJ2-7	CATSAKRQNSYEQYF
TRBV28	-	TRBJ2-1	CASSLGSGGQNEQFF
TRBV28	TRBD2	TRBJ2-1	CATQGWVSGSPSGYNEQFF
TRBV11-2	-	TRBJ2-7	CASSSRDSRGEQYF
TRBV6-1	TRBD2	TRBJ2-3	CASSEGVAGRDTQYF
TRBV6-1	TRBD2	TRBJ2-7	CASSQGLAGPYEQYF
TRBV15	-	TRBJ2-2	CATSRDQANTGELFF
TRBV19	-	TRBJ2-2	CASSLRNTGELFF
TRBV19	-	TRBJ2-2	CASRAVMNTGELFF
TRBV6-6	-	TRBJ2-2	CASSYISGELFF
TRBV18	TRBD2	TRBJ2-7	CASSDVRGSSYEQYF
TRBV19	TRBD2	TRBJ2-7	CASSIGIAGDRYEQYF
TRBV11-2	-	TRBJ2-2	CASSLRGYTGELFF